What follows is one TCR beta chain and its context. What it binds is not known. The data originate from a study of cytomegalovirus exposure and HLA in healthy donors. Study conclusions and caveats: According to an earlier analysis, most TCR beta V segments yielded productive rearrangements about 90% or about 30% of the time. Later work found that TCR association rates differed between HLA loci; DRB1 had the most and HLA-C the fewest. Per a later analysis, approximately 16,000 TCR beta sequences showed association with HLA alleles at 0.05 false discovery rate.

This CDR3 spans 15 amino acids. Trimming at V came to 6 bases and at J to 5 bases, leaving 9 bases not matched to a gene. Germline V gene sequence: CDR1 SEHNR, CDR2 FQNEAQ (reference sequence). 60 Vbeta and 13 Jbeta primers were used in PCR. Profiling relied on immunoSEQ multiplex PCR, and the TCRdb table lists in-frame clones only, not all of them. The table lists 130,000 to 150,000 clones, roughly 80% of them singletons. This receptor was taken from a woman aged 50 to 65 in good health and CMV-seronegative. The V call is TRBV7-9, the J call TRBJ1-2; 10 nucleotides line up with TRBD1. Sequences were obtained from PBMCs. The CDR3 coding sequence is TGTGCCAGCAGATCTACCGGGACAGGGGCTTATGGCTACACCTTC. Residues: CASRSTGTGAYGYTF.